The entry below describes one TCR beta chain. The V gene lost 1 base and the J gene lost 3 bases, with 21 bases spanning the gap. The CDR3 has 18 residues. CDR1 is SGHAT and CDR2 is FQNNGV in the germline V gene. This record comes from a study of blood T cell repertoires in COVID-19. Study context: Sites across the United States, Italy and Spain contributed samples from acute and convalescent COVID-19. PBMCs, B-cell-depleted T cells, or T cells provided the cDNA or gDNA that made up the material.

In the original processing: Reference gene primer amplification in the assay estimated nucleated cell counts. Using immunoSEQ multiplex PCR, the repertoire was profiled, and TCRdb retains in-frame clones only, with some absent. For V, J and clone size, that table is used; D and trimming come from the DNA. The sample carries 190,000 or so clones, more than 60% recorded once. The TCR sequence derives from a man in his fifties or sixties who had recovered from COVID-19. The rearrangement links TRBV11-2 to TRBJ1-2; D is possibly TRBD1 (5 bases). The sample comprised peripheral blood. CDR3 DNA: TGTGCCAGCAGCTTAGTAAACGTGCCGAAGGGGCCGCACTATGGCTACACCTTC. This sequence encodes CASSLVNVPKGPHYGYTF. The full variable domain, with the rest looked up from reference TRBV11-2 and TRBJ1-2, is EAGVAQSPRYKIIEKRQSVAFWCNPISGHATLYWYQQILGQGPKLLIQFQNNGVVDDSQLPKDRFSAERLKGVDSTLKIQPAKLEDSAVYLCASSLVNVPKGPHYGYTFGSGTRLTVV.